The T cell receptor (beta chain) under discussion was sequenced for a study of T cells in localized non-small cell lung cancer. With V trimmed by 7 bases and J by 2 bases, 4 bases remained unmatched. Germline V gene sequence: CDR1 MNHEY, CDR2 SVGAGI. This CDR3 contains 13 residues. Clones were read by immunoSEQ multiplex PCR, and TCRdb kept only the in-frame ones, dropping some. Seen here are about 24,000 clones, more than 85% observed once, and the top ten hold 25% to 30%. The chain employs TRBV6-5 and TRBJ1-1; TRBD1 matches 7 bases. The source was peripheral blood, collected before any cancer treatment. The clonotype comes from a male donor at least 60 years old with stage I squamous cell lung carcinoma. The CDR3: CASTRTGNTEAFF. CDR3 DNA sequence: TGTGCCAGCACTCGGACAGGAAACACTGAAGCTTTCTTT.